This T cell receptor (beta chain) was identified during a study of blood T cell repertoires in COVID-19. Study-wide context: The United States, Italy and Spain provided the acute and convalescent COVID-19 samples. PBMCs, B-cell-depleted T cells, or T cells were the source of the cDNA or gDNA that made up the material.

The CDR3 contains 12 residues. V lost 7 bases and J lost 9, with 14 bases in between. CDR1 and CDR2 from the germline V gene are MDHEN and SYDVKM. Original processing notes: The assay estimated nucleated cells by amplifying reference gene primers. The repertoire was sequenced with immunoSEQ multiplex PCR; TCRdb's copy has only in-frame clones and lacks some. For V, J and clone size, that table is used; D and trimming come from the DNA. The table records about 190,000 clones, around 90% of them present only once. The receptor's source is a man aged 50-59 years with acute or convalescent COVID-19. The chain uses TRBV28 and TRBJ2-3, with D unresolved. The sample taken for sequencing was peripheral blood. In DNA form, the CDR3 reads TGTGCCAGCACCTCACCCTACTCGACGCAGTATTTT. Translated, it gives CASTSPYSTQYF.